The sequence of this T cell receptor (beta chain) was determined in a study of tumor-infiltrating lymphocytes in primary liver carcinoma. At the level of the study: Per sample, productive TCRbeta reads numbered roughly 3.5 to 8 million, similar across tissue types. Study results and caveats: Reduced overlap was seen in tumor-adjacent and tumor-blood pairs versus tumor region pairs.

Germline CDR1 is MNHNY and CDR2 is SVGAGI (reference sequence). The CDR3 has 17 amino acids. Making TCR beta cDNA involved 400 to 600 ng total RNA and a constant-region primer. It was through three nested multiplex PCR rounds of slightly modified ARM-PCR that TCR beta libraries arose. Two initial PCR rounds of 10 to 11 cycles each paired TRBV1-TRBV30 forward primers with a C-beta reverse primer. TCRdb passed the multiplex PCR reads through MiXCR, listing each CDR3 protein once. The sample holds around 60,000 distinct CDR3 sequences, around 69% seen once. Co-extracted RNA and DNA came from about 19-30 mg of unsorted bulk tissue. Every patient had chronic HBV infection and was treatment-naive. Turning to this clonotype: Its antigen is undetermined. The junction and the germline gene differ at one end; a read error may be behind it.

This sequence was found in a man aged 35-49 years with primary liver carcinoma and hepatitis B virus infection. The sequencing input was liver tumor tissue from sampling region 4. Regarding subset: tumor region T4, right-lateral pole. The chain links TRBV6-6 to TRBJ2-3, with 11 positions matching TRBD2. The DNA for the CDR3 is TGTGCCAGCAGCATTAGACTAGCGGGGCCTATCACAGATACGCATTATTTT. It is translated as CASSIRLAGPITDTHYF.